These T cell receptor beta chains were read from a single sample in a study of T cells in Graves' hyperthyroidism and ophthalmopathy. TCRdb independently ran MiXCR on the multiplex PCR reads; one entry per CDR3 protein. Of over 350,000 distinct CDR3 sequences listed, over 13% are singletons. Source material: blood. These receptors were obtained from a middle-aged man with Graves' ophthalmopathy. CDR3s include the opening cysteine and the closing phenylalanine or tryptophan. A D gene is named only where the DNA matches it firmly. Clone size is shown for a subset of rows, as once, few, many or a class of expanded clone.

>TRBV6-1|TRBD2|many|TRBJ2-5
CASSEGVAGVPETQYF
TGTGCCAGCAGTGAAGGGGTAGCGGGAGTTCCTGAGACCCAGTACTTC
>TRBV7-8|NA|many|TRBJ2-3
CASSLRRQGTDTQYF
TGTGCCAGCAGCTTAAGGAGACAGGGCACAGATACGCAGTATTTT
>TRBV14|NA|NA|TRBJ2-6
CASSTLTNAGANVLTF
TGTGCCAGCAGCACTCTAACTAATGCTGGGGCCAACGTCCTGACTTTC
>TRBV13|TRBD1|few|TRBJ2-1
CASSFTGTGVNEQFF
TGTGCCAGCAGCTTTACCGGGACAGGGGTCAATGAGCAGTTCTTC
>TRBV29-1|NA|many|TRBJ2-7
CSVIQEHTYEQYF
TGCAGCGTCATACAGGAGCACACCTACGAGCAGTACTTC
>TRBV15|NA|few|TRBJ2-7
CATSRDANYEQYF
TGTGCCACCAGCAGAGATGCCAACTACGAGCAGTACTTC
>TRBV7-9|TRBD2|few|TRBJ2-1
CASSLARASGRDNEQFF
TGTGCCAGCAGCTTAGCACGAGCCAGCGGGAGGGACAATGAGCAGTTCTTC
>TRBV4-1|NA|few|TRBJ1-5
CASSQGQRSNQPQHF
TGCGCCAGCAGCCAAGGACAGCGAAGCAATCAGCCCCAGCATTTT
>TRBV12-3/TRBV12-4|TRBD1|few|TRBJ1-1
CASSRRTGENTEAFF
TGTGCCAGCAGTAGGAGAACAGGGGAGAACACTGAAGCTTTCTTT
>TRBV11-2|NA|many|TRBJ1-1
CASSLKTGNTEAFF
TGTGCCAGCAGCTTAAAAACAGGGAACACTGAAGCTTTCTTT
>TRBV20-1|TRBD2|many|TRBJ2-2
CSARGTSGSSNTGELFF
TGCAGTGCTAGGGGGACTAGCGGGAGCTCGAACACCGGGGAGCTGTTTTTT
>TRBV2|NA|many|TRBJ2-7
CASSFGYSYEQYF
TGTGCCAGCAGTTTTGGTTACTCCTACGAGCAGTACTTC
>TRBV30|TRBD2|many|TRBJ2-2
CAWSGASGLTGELFF
TGTGCCTGGAGTGGGGCTAGCGGGCTCACCGGGGAGCTGTTTTTT
>TRBV20-1|TRBD2|NA|TRBJ2-7
CSAARGGSSHEQYF
TGCAGTGCGGCCCGGGGCGGGAGTAGCCACGAGCAGTACTTC
>TRBV3-1|NA|many|TRBJ2-5
CASSQSLALGQETQYF
TGTGCCAGCAGCCAATCACTAGCTCTGGGGCAAGAGACCCAGTACTTC
>TRBV28|NA|many|TRBJ2-3
CASSPRPGPLGVTQYF
TGTGCCAGCAGTCCACGTCCAGGGCCCCTCGGGGTTACGCAGTATTTT
>TRBV3-1|NA|NA|TRBJ1-2
CASSQDEWGAYYGYTF
TGTGCCAGCAGCCAAGATGAGTGGGGGGCTTACTATGGCTACACCTTC
>TRBV2|TRBD1|many|TRBJ1-5
CASTTDRGMANQPQHF
TGTGCCAGCACCACTGACAGGGGGATGGCTAATCAGCCCCAGCATTTT
>TRBV30|TRBD2|many|TRBJ2-7
CAWRPAGGYEQYF
TGTGCCTGGAGACCGGCGGGAGGCTACGAGCAGTACTTC
>TRBV29-1|NA|NA|TRBJ1-2
CSGAGGPANGYTF
TGCAGCGGAGCGGGAGGGCCGGCTAATGGCTACACCTTC
>TRBV6-2/TRBV6-3|TRBD2|NA|TRBJ2-7
CASSNGLAAIYEQYF
TGTGCCAGCAGTAACGGACTAGCGGCCATCTACGAGCAGTACTTC
>TRBV5-1|NA|many|TRBJ2-7
CASSTGPSDEQYF
TGCGCCAGCAGCACGGGACCAAGTGACGAGCAGTACTTC
>TRBV7-9|NA|NA|TRBJ1-4
CASKRDGGKLFF
TGTGCCAGCAAGCGGGACGGCGGAAAACTGTTTTTT
>TRBV11-1|NA|many|TRBJ2-5
CASGVVGGGGQTQYF
TGTGCCAGCGGGGTCGTTGGCGGTGGGGGGCAGACCCAGTACTTC
>TRBV18|NA|many|TRBJ2-3
CASSLRDTDTDTQYF
TGTGCCAGCTCACTCCGGGACACGGACACAGATACGCAGTATTTT
>TRBV6-1|NA|many|TRBJ2-7
CASSSTSPGAREQYF
TGTGCCAGCAGTTCCACAAGTCCGGGGGCGAGAGAGCAGTACTTC
>TRBV12-3/TRBV12-4|TRBD1|NA|TRBJ2-3
CASSFLRFLNTGGEPDTQYF
TGTGCCAGCAGTTTCCTTCGATTCCTCAATACAGGGGGCGAACCAGATACGCAGTATTTT
>TRBV5-1|NA|few|TRBJ1-4
CASSLSASNEKLFF
TGCGCCAGCAGCTTGAGTGCCAGTAATGAAAAACTGTTTTTT
>TRBV12-5|TRBD2|NA|TRBJ2-3
CASGLTTSGRLEDTQYF
TGTGCTAGTGGTTTGACTACTAGCGGGAGGTTGGAAGATACGCAGTATTTT
>TRBV15|TRBD1|many|TRBJ2-3
CATSRMGTVSTDTQYF
TGTGCCACCAGCAGGATGGGGACAGTCTCGACAGATACGCAGTATTTT
>TRBV28|NA|NA|TRBJ2-1
CASTKAGPSYNEQFF
TGTGCCAGCACCAAGGCGGGACCCTCCTACAATGAGCAGTTCTTC
>TRBV20-1|TRBD1|NA|TRBJ2-3
CSARTGTGNTQYF
TGCAGTGCTAGAACCGGGACAGGGAATACGCAGTATTTT
>TRBV7-9|NA|NA|TRBJ2-1
CASSPESF
TGTGCCAGCAGCCCAGAGTCCTTC
>TRBV6-1|NA|few|TRBJ1-1
CASSPPRDMNTEAFF
TGTGCCAGCAGCCCACCGAGGGACATGAACACTGAAGCTTTCTTT
>TRBV10-3|NA|NA|TRBJ2-7
CAISDERRMKSEQYF
TGTGCCATCAGTGATGAGAGAAGGATGAAATCCGAGCAGTACTTC
>TRBV5-1|TRBD1|many|TRBJ2-1
CASSLAGTGGHEQFF
TGCGCCAGCAGCTTGGCAGGGACAGGGGGGCATGAGCAGTTCTTC
>TRBV12-3/TRBV12-4|TRBD1|many|TRBJ2-1
CASSPDRVLYNEQFF
TGTGCCAGCAGTCCGGACAGGGTATTGTACAATGAGCAGTTCTTC
>TRBV9|TRBD2|few|TRBJ2-5
CASSFRGGGETQYF
TGTGCCAGCAGCTTCCGGGGGGGGGGGGAGACCCAGTACTTC
>TRBV5-4|NA|NA|TRBJ2-4
CASSLDSDLAKNIQYF
TGTGCCAGCAGCTTGGATTCAGACCTAGCCAAAAACATTCAGTACTTC
>TRBV5-1|TRBD1|many|TRBJ2-1
CASSGGTGGHNEQFF
TGCGCCAGCAGCGGGGGGACAGGGGGCCACAATGAGCAGTTCTTC